This is a list of T cell receptor beta chains from one sample in a study of blood T cell repertoires in COVID-19. Using immunoSEQ multiplex PCR, the repertoire was profiled, and TCRdb retains in-frame clones only, with some absent. The table shows 300,000 to 400,000 clones, with around 87% occurring only once. Sequenced sample: PBMCs or T cells enriched from blood (not recorded which). These receptors were collected from a woman in her thirties with acute COVID-19. Both conserved end residues are trimmed from each CDR3. A row's size may be missing; if present it is once, few, many or a size class.

V	size	J	CDR3
TRBV21-1	NA	TRBJ2-3	ASIHRTSGGRTDTQY
TRBV5-1	NA	TRBJ1-6	ASSLGQRLNSPLH
TRBV7-8	NA	TRBJ2-1	ASSLAGGKRGGRNEQF
TRBV29-1	NA	TRBJ1-2	SVEGGVEGYT
TRBV9	NA	TRBJ2-1	ASSGGDRPSYNEQF
TRBV24-1	NA	TRBJ2-7	ATSDLQGREQY
TRBV27	NA	TRBJ2-3	ASSFYGTGVSDTQY
TRBV19	NA	TRBJ2-5	ASSTTGGEETQY
TRBV9	NA	TRBJ2-7	ASSPRVAGGHEQY
TRBV5-6	once	TRBJ2-3	ASSFLAGGPSTDTQY
TRBV3-1/TRBV3-2	few	TRBJ1-2	ASSQESVLT
TRBV7-3	NA	TRBJ2-7	ASSSGTSGGDEQY
TRBV4-3	NA	TRBJ2-6	ASSQGGHSGANVLT
TRBV7-2	NA	TRBJ2-5	ASSLGGTASETQY
TRBV9	NA	TRBJ2-1	ASSVGTSGNEQF
TRBV5-1	NA	TRBJ2-5	ATPRQGRRETQY
TRBV19	NA	TRBJ1-1	ASRGTRQGPNTEAF
TRBV6-1	NA	TRBJ2-1	ASSEQGAAWNEQF
TRBV7-9	once	TRBJ1-5	ASSLGSYHSNQPQH
TRBV19	NA	TRBJ1-3	ASSMVQKSGNTIY
TRBV5-1	NA	TRBJ2-7	ASSSWTEKDYEQY
TRBV19	NA	TRBJ1-3	ASSIWSGARGNTIY
TRBV18	NA	TRBJ1-1	ASSPRGANTEAF
TRBV15	NA	TRBJ2-5	ATSRGVAGGPVETQY
TRBV7-9	once	TRBJ1-2	ASSLAAGEFGYT
TRBV25-1	NA	TRBJ1-1	ASSEPRGGATEAF
TRBV5-1	NA	TRBJ1-6	ASSLEGTGQSPLH
TRBV6-5	many	TRBJ2-3	ASIRLAGAVDTQY
TRBV10-2	NA	TRBJ2-1	ASREQGSHNEQF
TRBV10-3	NA	TRBJ1-1	AISEVTAMNTEAF
TRBV7-3	NA	TRBJ2-1	ASSLILHNEQF
TRBV24-1	once	TRBJ2-7	ATSDNKQGYEQY
TRBV7-2	NA	TRBJ1-6	ASSFQGSYNSPLH
TRBV6-5	NA	TRBJ2-7	ASNRQGPYEQY
TRBV18	few	TRBJ2-3	ASSPQLDTQY
TRBV11-2	NA	TRBJ1-2	ASSLNRAYGYT
TRBV24-1	NA	TRBJ1-3	ATSDPTGTGNTIY
TRBV28	NA	TRBJ2-7	ASSLGTGSYEQY
TRBV4-3	once	TRBJ1-6	ASSQETGDNSPLH
TRBV19	NA	TRBJ1-1	ASVKGGTGGHTEAF
TRBV12-3/TRBV12-4	NA	TRBJ1-5	ASSPHNQPQH
TRBV27	NA	TRBJ1-1	ASRGWGWGVDTEAF
TRBV7-9	NA	TRBJ2-1	ASSLPTSGGHYNEQF
TRBV7-2	NA	TRBJ2-7	ASSSSLHTFYEQY
TRBV10-1	NA	TRBJ2-3	ASSESRAGGTDTQY
TRBV30	NA	TRBJ1-2	AWGQGKYGYT
TRBV29-1	once	TRBJ1-3	SVYSGNTIY
TRBV12-3/TRBV12-4	NA	TRBJ1-2	ASSTPGGYGYT
TRBV5-1	NA	TRBJ1-1	ASSWEDPGMTEAF
TRBV9	once	TRBJ2-4	ASSAQVGRNNIQY
TRBV18	NA	TRBJ1-5	ASSPGAGNQPQH
TRBV5-1	once	TRBJ1-1	ASSLGASGAF
TRBV4-3	NA	TRBJ1-2	ASSQDSGDYGYT
TRBV28	NA	TRBJ2-1	ASSLTGGLGAEQF